Below are 4 T cell receptor beta chains sequenced from a single sample in a study of molecular identifiers for immune sequencing clone quantification. MiXCR, applied by TCRdb to the PCR reads, yields one record per CDR3 protein. The sample includes around 100,000 distinct CDR3 sequences, roughly a third of them seen just once. The sequencing input was naive CD8+ T cells from blood, with Jurkat cell RNA spiked in. Subset specified: FACS-sorted CD8+CD4-CCR7+CD45RA+ naive T cells. These receptors were collected from a human donor in good health. Some libraries in this study had Jurkat cell RNA spiked in.

Regarding this clonotype: This may stem from a read error, because a much larger clone lies one nucleotide away. The rearrangement links TRBV19 to TRBJ1-1; 7 positions agree with TRBD1. CDR1 is LNHDA and CDR2 is SQIVND in the germline V gene (reference sequence). The CDR3 spans 12 residues. CDR3 DNA sequence: TGTGCCAGTAGTATAGGAGGGGGCGACGCTTACTTT. It translates to CASSIGGGDAYF.

This clonotype was counted a single time. Compared with germline, one end of the junction differs, possibly owing to a read error. V is TRBV9 and J is TRBJ1-1; D uncertain. CDR3 length equals 13 residues. CDR1 and CDR2 (germline): SGDLS, YYNGEE. The CDR3 DNA sequence: TGTGCCAGCAGCGCCGACACTAACACTGAAGCTTCCTTT. Translated, it gives CASSADTNTEASF.

This clonotype was recorded at least ten times. The J gene is TRBJ1-5, the V gene TRBV20-1; 8 positions match TRBD1. Unmatched junction bases numbered 4, after V lost 6 bases and J lost 9 bases. Germline V gene lookup returns CDR1 DFQATT and CDR2 SNEGSKA (reference sequence). The CDR3 length is 11 residues. This CDR3 reads CSAPRGPPQHF. The CDR3, as DNA: TGCAGTGCACCCAGGGGGCCGCCCCAGCATTTT.

There are a few counts of this clonotype. V gene TRBV29-1 combines with J gene TRBJ2-2; 10 bases agree with TRBD1. CDR3 length: 15 residues. V gave up 4 bases and J gave up 7 bases; unmatched junction bases: 9. Germline values: CDR1 SQVTM, CDR2 ANQGSEA. The CDR3 nucleotides read TGCAGCGTTGTATGGGACAGGGGATTTGGCGGGGAGCTGTTTTTT. It specifies CSVVWDRGFGGELFF.